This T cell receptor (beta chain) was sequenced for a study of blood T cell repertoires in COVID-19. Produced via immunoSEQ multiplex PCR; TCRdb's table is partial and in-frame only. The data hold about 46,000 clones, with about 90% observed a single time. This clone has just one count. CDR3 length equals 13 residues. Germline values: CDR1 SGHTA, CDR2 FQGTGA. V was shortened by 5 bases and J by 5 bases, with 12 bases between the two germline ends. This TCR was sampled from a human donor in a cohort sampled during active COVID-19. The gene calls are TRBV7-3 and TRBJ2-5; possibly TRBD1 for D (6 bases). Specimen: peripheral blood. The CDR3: CASSQGTAETQYF. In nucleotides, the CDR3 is TGTGCCAGCAGCCAGGGGACGGCGGAGACCCAGTACTTC. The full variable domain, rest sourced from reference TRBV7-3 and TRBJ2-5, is GAGVSQTPSNKVTEKGKYVELRCDPISGHTALYWYRQSLGQGPEFLIYFQGTGAADDSGLPNDRFFAVRPEGSVSTLKIQRTERGDSAVYLCASSQGTAETQYFGPGTRLLVL.